The sequence of this TCR beta chain was determined in a study of cytomegalovirus exposure and HLA in healthy donors. Overall study results and limits: According to the study, roughly 160 TCR beta chains were cytomegalovirus-associated. A later analysis reportedly found fewer N-insertions in an Asian-associated ancestry cluster than the approximately 670-donor mean. Another analysis was done later, and it associated around 17,000 TCR beta sequences with HLA alleles at 0.05 false discovery rate.

The PCR was carried out with 60 Vbeta primers and 13 Jbeta primers. Method: immunoSEQ multiplex PCR; TCRdb's copy keeps in-frame clones and lacks some. The sample records under 140,000 clones, 70% to 85% being singletons. Worth noting for this clone: What it recognizes is unknown.

CDR1 is SGHTA, CDR2 FQGNSA, per germline. There are 14 residues in the CDR3. V was cut by 2 bases and J by 4 bases, with 11 bases left in between. This receptor was obtained from a young man in good health and CMV-seropositive. Sequencing was performed on PBMCs. The chain links TRBV7-2 to TRBJ1-2; TRBD1 might be the D (6 bases). The CDR3 DNA is TGTGCCAGCAGCTTAAGCCGGACAGCCTATGGCTACACCTTC. This translates into CASSLSRTAYGYTF.